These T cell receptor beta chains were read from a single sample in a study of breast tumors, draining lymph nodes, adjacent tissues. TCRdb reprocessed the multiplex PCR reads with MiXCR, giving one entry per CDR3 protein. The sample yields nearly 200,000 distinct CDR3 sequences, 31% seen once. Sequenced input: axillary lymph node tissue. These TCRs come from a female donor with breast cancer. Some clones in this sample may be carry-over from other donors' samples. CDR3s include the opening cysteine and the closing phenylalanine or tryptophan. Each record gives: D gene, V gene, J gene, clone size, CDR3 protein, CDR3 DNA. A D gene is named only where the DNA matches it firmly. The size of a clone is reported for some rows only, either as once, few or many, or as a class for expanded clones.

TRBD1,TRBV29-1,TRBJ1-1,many,CSARQGGMNTEAFF,TGCAGCGCACGACAGGGGGGGATGAACACTGAAGCTTTCTTT
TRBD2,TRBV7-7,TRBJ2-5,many,CASSPVGGGETQYF,TGTGCTAGCAGCCCCGTCGGGGGGGGGGAGACCCAGTACTTC
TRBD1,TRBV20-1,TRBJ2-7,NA,CSAITGTGITSYEQYF,TGCAGTGCGATTACCGGGACAGGGATTACCTCCTACGAGCAGTACTTC
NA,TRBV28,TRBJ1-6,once,CATDLNSPLHF,TGTGCTACAGACCTTAATTCACCCCTCCACTTT
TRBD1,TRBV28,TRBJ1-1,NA,CASSRLRDRAEAFF,TGTGCCAGCAGTCGGCTCCGGGACAGGGCTGAAGCTTTCTTT
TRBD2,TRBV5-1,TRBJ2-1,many,CASSSLAGALDEQFF,TGCGCCAGCAGCTCACTAGCGGGAGCTTTAGATGAGCAGTTCTTC
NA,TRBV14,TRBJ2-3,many,CASSPFTGKDTQYF,TGTGCCAGCAGCCCCTTCACGGGAAAAGATACGCAGTATTTT
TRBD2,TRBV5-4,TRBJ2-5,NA,CASSLGGSGKETQYF,TGTGCCAGCAGCCTTGGCGGGAGTGGGAAAGAGACCCAGTACTTC
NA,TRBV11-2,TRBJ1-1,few,CASSLLMNTEAFF,TGTGCCAGCAGCCTCCTAATGAACACTGAAGCTTTCTTT
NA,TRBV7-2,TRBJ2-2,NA,CASSPAYGSGELFF,TGTGCCAGCAGCCCAGCTTATGGGTCAGGGGAGCTGTTTTTT
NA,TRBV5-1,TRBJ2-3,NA,CASSLAEGYFTDTQYF,TGCGCCAGCAGCTTGGCCGAGGGGTATTTTACAGATACGCAGTATTTT
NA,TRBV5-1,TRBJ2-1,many,CASSLGGGTTYNEQFF,TGCGCCAGCAGCTTGGGGGGCGGGACAACCTACAATGAGCAGTTCTTC
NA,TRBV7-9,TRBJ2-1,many,CASSNSGEQFF,TGTGCCAGCAGCAACAGCGGGGAGCAGTTCTTC
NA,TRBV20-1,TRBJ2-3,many,CSARYLADTQYF,TGCAGTGCTAGGTATCTAGCAGATACGCAGTATTTT
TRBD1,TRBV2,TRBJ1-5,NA,CASLKGTGPGQPQHF,TGTGCAAGCCTCAAAGGGACAGGTCCGGGGCAGCCCCAGCATTTT
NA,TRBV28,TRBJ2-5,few,CASSLVPQRLERSETQYF,TGTGCCAGCAGTTTAGTCCCCCAGAGGCTTGAGAGGTCGGAGACCCAGTACTTC
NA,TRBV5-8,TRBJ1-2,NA,CASGPTEGGSGHTF,TGCGCCAGCGGTCCCACTGAGGGTGGATCTGGCCACACCTTC
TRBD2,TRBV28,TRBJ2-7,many,CASSSAGGGSYEQYF,TGTGCCAGCAGTTCCGCGGGAGGTGGCTCCTACGAGCAGTACTTC
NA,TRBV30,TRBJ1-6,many,CAWSEHRASRNSPLHF,TGTGCCTGGAGTGAGCACAGGGCCTCGAGAAATTCACCCCTCCACTTT
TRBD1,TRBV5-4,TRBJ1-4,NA,CASSLGGQGAGEKLFF,TGTGCCAGCAGCTTGGGGGGACAGGGGGCCGGTGAAAAACTGTTTTTT
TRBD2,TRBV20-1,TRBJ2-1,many,CSAYIAGGYNEQFF,TGCAGTGCTTATATAGCGGGGGGTTACAATGAGCAGTTCTTC
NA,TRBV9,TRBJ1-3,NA,CASSENTGNPGNTIYF,TGTGCCAGCAGCGAGAACACCGGGAATCCTGGAAACACCATATATTTT
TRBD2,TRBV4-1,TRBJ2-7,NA,CASGQEVGRDSYGQYF,TGCGCCAGCGGCCAAGAGGTGGGGAGGGACTCCTACGGGCAGTACTTC
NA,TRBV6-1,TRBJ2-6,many,CASSDRARGWGSSGANVLTF,TGTGCCAGCAGTGATCGGGCCAGGGGATGGGGCTCATCTGGGGCCAACGTCCTGACTTTC
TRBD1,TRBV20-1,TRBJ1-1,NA,CSAWDSVSTEAFF,TGCAGTGCATGGGACAGCGTGAGCACTGAAGCTTTCTTT